Given below is one T cell receptor (beta chain) in context. Its matching antigen is unknown. The whole isolated RNA underwent reverse transcription, so sequencing captured expressed TCRB transcripts. Using immunoSEQ multiplex PCR, the repertoire was profiled, and TCRdb retains in-frame clones only, with some absent. The top ten hold less than 0.025% of the sample, which has roughly 700,000 clones, roughly an eighth seen once. The data derive from a study of beta chain features in type 1 diabetes. Germline V gives CDR1 SGHRS, CDR2 YFSETQ. Trimming shortened V by 0 bases and J by 7 bases, and 5 bases separated the two germline ends. This CDR3 is 11 amino acids long. Notes on the study in general: At VDJ recombination sites, type 1 diabetes patients had fewer insertions and more deleted nucleotides. Shorter TCRB CDR3s, moderately but significantly so, were found in Type 1 diabetes patients in all four CD4+ subsets.

The sample comprised naive CD4+ T cells from blood. The sequence derives from a man between 18 and 29 years old with type 1 diabetes. V is TRBV5-1 and J is TRBJ2-7; D ambiguous. CDR3 in amino acids: CASSLETEQYF. CDR3 coding DNA: TGCGCCAGCAGCTTGGAAACAGAGCAGTACTTC.